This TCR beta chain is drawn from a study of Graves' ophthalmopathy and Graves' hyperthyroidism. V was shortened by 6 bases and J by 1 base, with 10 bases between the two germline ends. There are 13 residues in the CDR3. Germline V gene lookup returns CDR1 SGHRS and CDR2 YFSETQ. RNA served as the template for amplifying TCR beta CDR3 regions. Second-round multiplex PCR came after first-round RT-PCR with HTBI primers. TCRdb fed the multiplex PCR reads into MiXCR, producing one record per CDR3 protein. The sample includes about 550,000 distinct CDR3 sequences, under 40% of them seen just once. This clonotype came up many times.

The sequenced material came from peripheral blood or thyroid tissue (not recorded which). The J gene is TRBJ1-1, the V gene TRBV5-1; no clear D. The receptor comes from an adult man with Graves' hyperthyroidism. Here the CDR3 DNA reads TGCGCCAGCACCATAGGAGGGAACACTGAAGCTTTCTTT. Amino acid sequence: CASTIGGNTEAFF.